Listed below are T cell receptor beta chains from one sample, sequenced in a study of blood T cell repertoires in COVID-19. Assay: immunoSEQ multiplex PCR; the TCRdb copy retains only in-frame clones and omits some. The sample has fewer than 300,000 clones, around nine tenths seen once. Sample: peripheral blood. The receptors come from a man between 35 and 55 years old who had recovered from COVID-19. Both conserved end residues are part of each CDR3. D genes are given only for firm matches. Expanded clones get a size class; other rows say once, few or many, or leave the size out.

clone_size j_call d_call v_call cdr3_length cdr3_nt cdr3_aa
- TRBJ1-6 - TRBV5-4 14 TGTGCCAGCAGCTTGGGGACAGATAATTCACCCCTCCACTTT CASSLGTDNSPLHF
- TRBJ2-7 TRBD1 TRBV4-3 15 TGCGCCAGCAGCCAAATCGGACAGGGCCTCGACGAGCAGTACTTC CASSQIGQGLDEQYF
few TRBJ1-1 TRBD1 TRBV19 15 TGTGCCAGTAGTGGCGGGACAGGGTCGAACACTGAAGCTTTCTTT CASSGGTGSNTEAFF
- TRBJ2-5 TRBD2 TRBV4-1 21 TGCGCCAGCAGCCAACCTCCGGGACTAGCGGGGGGACTAACCGCGGGAGAGACCCAGTACTTC CASSQPPGLAGGLTAGETQYF
- TRBJ1-1 TRBD1 TRBV3-1/TRBV3-2 19 TGTGCCAGCAGCCGTCCGGGACAGGGGAAAGGTTTTACGAACACTGAAGCTTTCTTT CASSRPGQGKGFTNTEAFF
- TRBJ1-5 TRBD1 TRBV10-2 14 TGCGCCACCCGGGAGGGGGCAAGCAATCAGCCCCAGCATTTT CATREGASNQPQHF
- TRBJ2-7 - TRBV7-2 14 TGTGCCAGCAGCTTAGGACCAGGGTGGTACGAGCAGTACTTC CASSLGPGWYEQYF
- TRBJ1-2 - TRBV18 14 TGTGCCAGCTCACCAAGGACAAGGGATTATGGCTACACCTTC CASSPRTRDYGYTF
few TRBJ2-3 - TRBV5-1 13 TGCGCCACCCAATTAGAGAACACAGATACGCAGTATTTT CATQLENTDTQYF
- TRBJ2-7 - TRBV11-2 15 TGTGCCAGCAGCCCGAACCCCCCGCGGAGCTACGAGCAGTACTTC CASSPNPPRSYEQYF
- TRBJ2-3 TRBD2 TRBV19 15 TGTGCCACCAGGACTAGATTCTCTAGCACAGATACGCAGTATTTT CATRTRFSSTDTQYF
- TRBJ1-2 - TRBV30 14 TGTGCCTGGAGTACCCGACAGGTAGACTATGGCTACACCTTC CAWSTRQVDYGYTF
- TRBJ2-3 TRBD2 TRBV2 15 TGTGCCAGCAGGCGGGGCGCGGGGGGAACAGATACGCAGTATTTT CASRRGAGGTDTQYF
- TRBJ2-7 TRBD2 TRBV4-3 15 TGCGCCAGCAGCCACGGGACTAGCGGGGTCCACGAGCAGTACTTC CASSHGTSGVHEQYF
- TRBJ1-2 TRBD1 TRBV18 16 TGTGCCAGCTCACCACAGCATCGGACAGGATTTTATGGCTACACCTTC CASSPQHRTGFYGYTF
- TRBJ1-2 - TRBV7-2 14 TGTGCCAGCAGCATTAACAGGGTCCCCTATGGCTACACCTTC CASSINRVPYGYTF
- TRBJ2-7 TRBD1 TRBV27 14 TGTGCCAGCAGGCGGGCCGGGACAGGGAACGAGCAGTACTTC CASRRAGTGNEQYF
- TRBJ2-2 TRBD1 TRBV7-2 15 TGTGCCAGCAGCCTCAAGACAGGGGCCGCCGGGGAGCTGTTTTTT CASSLKTGAAGELFF
- TRBJ2-7 TRBD1 TRBV14 17 TGTGCCAGCAGCCAAGGGGGACTCGGGACAGGGATTCACGAGCAGTACTTC CASSQGGLGTGIHEQYF
- TRBJ2-2 - TRBV18 14 TGTGCCAGCTCACCAAATCAGGACACCGGGGAGCTGTTTTTT CASSPNQDTGELFF
- TRBJ1-1 TRBD1 TRBV7-9 15 TGTGCCAGCAGCCACCTCCGGACAGGGAACACTGAAGCTTTCTTT CASSHLRTGNTEAFF
- TRBJ2-1 - TRBV6-2/TRBV6-3 17 TGTGCCAGCAGTCCCCCTCCGGGAGACAGCTCCTACAATGAGCAGTTCTTC CASSPPPGDSSYNEQFF
- TRBJ2-5 - TRBV3-1/TRBV3-2 15 TGTGCCAGCAGCCCCAGGGCACAGGCACAAGAGACCCAGTACTTC CASSPRAQAQETQYF
- TRBJ1-2 TRBD1 TRBV3-1/TRBV3-2 16 TGTGCCAGCAGCCATATTGTAAGCCAGGGGGTTTTTGGCTACACCTTC CASSHIVSQGVFGYTF
- TRBJ2-3 - TRBV19 15 TGTGCCAGTAGTATTTTTTCGGGAGATACAGATACGCAGTATTTT CASSIFSGDTDTQYF
- TRBJ2-2 - TRBV20-1 12 TGCAGTGCTAGTCGAGAGGGCGGGGAGCTGTTTTTT CSASREGGELFF
- TRBJ1-6 - TRBV21-1 17 TGTGCCAGCAGCAAGGTGCGCAGGCGGGGAGATAATTCACCCCTCCACTTT CASSKVRRRGDNSPLHF
- TRBJ2-3 - TRBV14 19 TGTGCCAGCAGCCACTCCTGGAGACCTCCCCCCGAACGCACAGATACGCAGTATTTT CASSHSWRPPPERTDTQYF
- TRBJ2-7 TRBD2 TRBV19 16 TGTGCCAGTAGTTCCCGACTAGCGGGGGGCTACGGCGAGCAGTACTTC CASSSRLAGGYGEQYF
many TRBJ1-2 TRBD1 TRBV7-2 16 TGTGCCAGCAGCTTGCCCGACAGGGGCCCCAACTATGGCTACACCTTC CASSLPDRGPNYGYTF
- TRBJ2-2 - TRBV6-1 15 TGTGCCAGCAGTGAAACCACAGGGTCGTCCGGGGAGCTGTTTTTT CASSETTGSSGELFF
- TRBJ2-1 - TRBV19 15 TGTGCCAGTAGGCGTGACGGACTATATTACAATGAGCAGTTCTTC CASRRDGLYYNEQFF